Listed here are 3 T cell receptor beta chains from one sample, sequenced in a study of blood T cell repertoires in COVID-19. The protocol was immunoSEQ multiplex PCR, while the TCRdb copy is restricted to in-frame clones and leaves out a portion. The sample includes around 130,000 clones, roughly 90% of them seen just once. The sample taken for sequencing was peripheral blood. The source of these receptors is a man aged 45-65 years with active or convalescent COVID-19.

The rearrangement uses TRBV5-1 and TRBJ2-3; 9 nucleotides line up with TRBD1. The CDR3 covers 15 residues. Trimming cost V 4 bases and J 1 base; bases outside gene matches: 4. Germline V gene data show CDR1 as SGHRS and CDR2 as YFSETQ. CDR3 residues: CASSRDRVRTDTQYF. CDR3 coding DNA: TGCGCCAGCAGCAGGGACAGGGTCCGCACAGATACGCAGTATTTT. Looking up the rest from reference TRBV5-1 and TRBJ2-3 gives the full variable domain: KAGVTQTPRYLIKTRGQQVTLSCSPISGHRSVSWYQQTPGQGLQFLFEYFSETQRNKGNFPGRFSGRQFSNSRSEMNVSTLELGDSALYLCASSRDRVRTDTQYFGPGTRLTVL.

The genes are TRBV10-3 and TRBJ1-2, with a possible D match to TRBD1 (6 bases). The CDR3 extends over 12 amino acids. The V gene lost 5 bases and the J gene lost 7 bases, with 11 bases spanning the gap. CDR1 and CDR2 (germline): ENHRY, SYGVKD. The CDR3 spells CAISSAGVGYTF. For the CDR3, the DNA is TGTGCCATCAGTAGTGCAGGGGTTGGCTACACCTTC.

This chain links TRBV27 with TRBJ1-6, with D perhaps matching TRBD1 (6 bases). Deletions cut 6 bases from V and 10 bases from J, with 13 bases between. The CDR3 totals 13 residues. Germline V CDR1 and CDR2: MNHEY, SMNVEV (reference sequence). The CDR3 reads CASSQNRDSPLHF. The CDR3 DNA is TGTGCCAGCAGCCAGAACAGGGACTCACCCCTCCACTTT.